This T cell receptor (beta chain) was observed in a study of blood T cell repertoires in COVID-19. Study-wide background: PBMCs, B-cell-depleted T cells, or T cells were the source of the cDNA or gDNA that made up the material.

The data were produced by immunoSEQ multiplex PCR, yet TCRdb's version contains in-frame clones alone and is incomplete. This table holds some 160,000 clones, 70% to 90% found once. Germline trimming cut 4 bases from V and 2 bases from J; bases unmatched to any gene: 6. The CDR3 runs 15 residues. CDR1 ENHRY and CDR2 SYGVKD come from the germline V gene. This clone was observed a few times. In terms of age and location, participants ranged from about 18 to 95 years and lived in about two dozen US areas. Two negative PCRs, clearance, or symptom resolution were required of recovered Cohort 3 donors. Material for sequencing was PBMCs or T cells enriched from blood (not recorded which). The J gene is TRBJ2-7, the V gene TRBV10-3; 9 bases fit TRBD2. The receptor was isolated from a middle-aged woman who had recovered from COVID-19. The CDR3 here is CAISVGGGAAYEQYF. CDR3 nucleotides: TGTGCCATCAGTGTGGGCGGGGGGGCCGCCTACGAGCAGTACTTC.